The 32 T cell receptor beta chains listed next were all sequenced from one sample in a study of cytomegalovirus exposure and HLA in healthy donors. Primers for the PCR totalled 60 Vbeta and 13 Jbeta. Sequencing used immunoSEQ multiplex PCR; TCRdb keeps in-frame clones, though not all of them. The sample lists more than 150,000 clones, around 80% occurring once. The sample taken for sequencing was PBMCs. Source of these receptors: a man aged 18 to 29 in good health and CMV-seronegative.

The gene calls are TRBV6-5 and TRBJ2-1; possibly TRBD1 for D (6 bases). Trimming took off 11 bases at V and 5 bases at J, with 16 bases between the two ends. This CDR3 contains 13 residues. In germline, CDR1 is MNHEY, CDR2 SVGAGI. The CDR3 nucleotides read TGTGCCGTTGCCCCGGACAGCAACAATGAGCAGTTCTTC. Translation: CAVAPDSNNEQFF.

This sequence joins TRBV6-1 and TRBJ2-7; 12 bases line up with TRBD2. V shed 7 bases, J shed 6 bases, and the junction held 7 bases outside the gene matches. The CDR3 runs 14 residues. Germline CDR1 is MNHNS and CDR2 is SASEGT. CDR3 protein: CASNPLAGGREQYF. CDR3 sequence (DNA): TGTGCCAGCAATCCTCTAGCGGGGGGGCGCGAGCAGTACTTC.

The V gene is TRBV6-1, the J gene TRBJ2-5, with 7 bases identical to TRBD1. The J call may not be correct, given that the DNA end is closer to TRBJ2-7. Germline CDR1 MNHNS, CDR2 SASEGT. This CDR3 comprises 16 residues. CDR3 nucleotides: TGTGCCAGCAGTGAGATTAAGGGGGCGTTTTCCTACGAGCAGTACTTC. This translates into CASSEIKGAFSYEQYF.

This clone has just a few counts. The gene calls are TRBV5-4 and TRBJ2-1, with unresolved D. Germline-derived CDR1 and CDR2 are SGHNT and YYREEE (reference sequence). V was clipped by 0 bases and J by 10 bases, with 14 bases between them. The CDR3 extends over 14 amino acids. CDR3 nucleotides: TGTGCCAGCAGCTTGGCCCACGTGTTCGGGGAGCAGTTCTTC. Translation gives CASSLAHVFGEQFF.

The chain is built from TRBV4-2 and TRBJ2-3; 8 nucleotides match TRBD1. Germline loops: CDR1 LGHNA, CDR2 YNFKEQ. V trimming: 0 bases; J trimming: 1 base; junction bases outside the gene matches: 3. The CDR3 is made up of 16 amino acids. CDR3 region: CASSQEGGQGTDTQYF. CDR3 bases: TGTGCCAGCAGCCAAGAGGGGGGACAGGGCACAGATACGCAGTATTTT.

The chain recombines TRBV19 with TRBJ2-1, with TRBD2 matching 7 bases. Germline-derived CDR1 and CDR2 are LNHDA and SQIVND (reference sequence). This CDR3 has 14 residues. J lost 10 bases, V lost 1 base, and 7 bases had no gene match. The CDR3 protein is CASSIGRGVGEQFF. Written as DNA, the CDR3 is TGTGCCAGTAGTATAGGTCGGGGGGTAGGGGAGCAGTTCTTC. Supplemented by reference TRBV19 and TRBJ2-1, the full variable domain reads DGGITQSPKYLFRKEGQNVTLSCEQNLNHDAMYWYRQDPGQGLRLIYYSQIVNDFQKGDIAEGYSVSREKKESFPLTVTSAQKNPTAFYLCASSIGRGVGEQFFGPGTRLTVL.

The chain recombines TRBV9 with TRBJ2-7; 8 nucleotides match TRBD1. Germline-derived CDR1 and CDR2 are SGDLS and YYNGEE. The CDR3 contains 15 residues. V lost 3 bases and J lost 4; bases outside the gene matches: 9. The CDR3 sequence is CASSEGQGTTYEQYF. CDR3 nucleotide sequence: TGTGCCAGCAGCGAAGGACAGGGCACCACATACGAGCAGTACTTC.

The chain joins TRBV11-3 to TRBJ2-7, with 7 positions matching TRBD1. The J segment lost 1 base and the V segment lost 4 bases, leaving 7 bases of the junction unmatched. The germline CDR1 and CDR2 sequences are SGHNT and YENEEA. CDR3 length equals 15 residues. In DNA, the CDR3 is TGTGCCAGCAGCTCACCGAGGGACAGATCCTACGAGCAGTACTTC. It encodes CASSSPRDRSYEQYF.

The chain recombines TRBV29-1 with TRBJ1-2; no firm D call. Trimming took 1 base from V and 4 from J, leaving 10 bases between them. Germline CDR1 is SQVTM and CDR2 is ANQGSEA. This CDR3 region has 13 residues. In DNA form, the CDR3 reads TGCAGCGTTGAAGGGACGGGATCCTATGGCTACACCTTC. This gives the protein CSVEGTGSYGYTF.

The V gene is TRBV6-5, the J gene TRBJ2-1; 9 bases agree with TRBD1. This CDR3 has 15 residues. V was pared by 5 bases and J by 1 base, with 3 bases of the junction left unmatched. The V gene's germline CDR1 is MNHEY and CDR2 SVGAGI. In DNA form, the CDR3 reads TGTGCCAGCAGTACACAGGGGGCTTCCTACAATGAGCAGTTCTTC. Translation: CASSTQGASYNEQFF.

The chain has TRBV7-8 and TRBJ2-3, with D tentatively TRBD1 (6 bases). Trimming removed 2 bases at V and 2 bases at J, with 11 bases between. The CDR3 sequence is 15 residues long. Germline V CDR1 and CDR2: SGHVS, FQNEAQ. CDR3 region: CASSLLQGPTDTQYF. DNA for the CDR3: TGTGCCAGCAGCTTATTACAGGGTCCCACAGATACGCAGTATTTT.

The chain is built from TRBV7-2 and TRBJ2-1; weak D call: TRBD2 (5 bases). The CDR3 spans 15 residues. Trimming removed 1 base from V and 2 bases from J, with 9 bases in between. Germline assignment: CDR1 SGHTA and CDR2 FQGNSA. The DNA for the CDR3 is TGTGCCAGCAGCTTAGGCCTAGCAGCCTACAATGAGCAGTTCTTC. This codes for CASSLGLAAYNEQFF. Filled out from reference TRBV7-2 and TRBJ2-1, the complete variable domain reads GAGVSQSPSNKVTEKGKDVELRCDPISGHTALYWYRQSLGQGLEFLIYFQGNSAPDKSGLPSDRFSAERTGGSVSTLTIQRTQQEDSAVYLCASSLGLAAYNEQFFGPGTRLTVL.

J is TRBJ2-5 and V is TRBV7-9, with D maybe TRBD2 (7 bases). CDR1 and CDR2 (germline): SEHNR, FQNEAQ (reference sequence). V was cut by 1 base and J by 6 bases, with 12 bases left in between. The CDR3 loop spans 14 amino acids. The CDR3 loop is CASSLEGGEKTQYF. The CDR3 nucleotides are TGTGCCAGCAGCTTAGAGGGGGGGGAGAAGACCCAGTACTTC. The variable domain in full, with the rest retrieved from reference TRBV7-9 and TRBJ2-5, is DTGVSQNPRHKITKRGQNVTFRCDPISEHNRLYWYRQTLGQGPEFLTYFQNEAQLEKSRLLSDRFSAERPKGSFSTLEIQRTEQGDSAMYLCASSLEGGEKTQYFGPGTRLLVL.

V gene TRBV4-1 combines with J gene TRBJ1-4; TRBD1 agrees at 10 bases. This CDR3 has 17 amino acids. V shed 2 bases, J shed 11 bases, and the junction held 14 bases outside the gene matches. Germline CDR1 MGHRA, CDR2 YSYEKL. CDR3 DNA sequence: TGCGCCAGCAGCCAACCATTATACCGGGACAGGGGCTTTAAACTGTTTTTT. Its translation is CASSQPLYRDRGFKLFF.

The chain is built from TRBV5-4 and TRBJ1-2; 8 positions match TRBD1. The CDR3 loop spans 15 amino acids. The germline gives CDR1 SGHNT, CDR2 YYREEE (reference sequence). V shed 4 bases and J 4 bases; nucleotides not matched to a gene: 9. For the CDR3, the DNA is TGTGCCAGCAGCCCCTCGGACAGGGAATTCTATGGCTACACCTTC. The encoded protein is CASSPSDREFYGYTF.

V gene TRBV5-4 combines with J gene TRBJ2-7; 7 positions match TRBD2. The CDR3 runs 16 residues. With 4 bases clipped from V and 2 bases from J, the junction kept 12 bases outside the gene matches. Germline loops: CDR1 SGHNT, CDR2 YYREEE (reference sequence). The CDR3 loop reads CASSPARGSFTYEQYF. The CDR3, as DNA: TGTGCCAGCAGCCCGGCCCGCGGGAGTTTCACCTACGAGCAGTACTTC.

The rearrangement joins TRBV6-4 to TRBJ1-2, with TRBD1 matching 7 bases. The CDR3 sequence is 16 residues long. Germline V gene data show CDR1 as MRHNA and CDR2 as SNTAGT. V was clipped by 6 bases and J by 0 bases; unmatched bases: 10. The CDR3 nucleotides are TGTGCCAGCAGACAACCCACCGGGACAGCTAACTATGGCTACACCTTC. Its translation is CASRQPTGTANYGYTF.

CDR3: CASSEVGGWGQGPYNEQFF. The CDR3 DNA is TGTGCCAGCAGTGAAGTCGGGGGGTGGGGACAGGGACCTTACAATGAGCAGTTCTTC. The chain combines TRBV6-1 with TRBJ2-1; 9 bases are a match to TRBD1. Per the germline V gene, CDR1 is MNHNS and CDR2 is SASEGT. Losses at the gene ends were 1 base for V and 4 bases for J; bases not matched to a gene: 14. CDR3 length: 19 amino acids.

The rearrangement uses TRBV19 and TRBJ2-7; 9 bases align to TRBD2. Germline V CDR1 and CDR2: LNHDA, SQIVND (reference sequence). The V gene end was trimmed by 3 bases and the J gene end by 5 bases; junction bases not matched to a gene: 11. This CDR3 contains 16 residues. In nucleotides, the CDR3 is TGTGCCAGTAGTATTGTAGGCGGGAGGGCCGGGAACGAGCAGTACTTC. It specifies CASSIVGGRAGNEQYF. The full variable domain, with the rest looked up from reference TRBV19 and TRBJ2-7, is DGGITQSPKYLFRKEGQNVTLSCEQNLNHDAMYWYRQDPGQGLRLIYYSQIVNDFQKGDIAEGYSVSREKKESFPLTVTSAQKNPTAFYLCASSIVGGRAGNEQYFGPGTRLTVT.

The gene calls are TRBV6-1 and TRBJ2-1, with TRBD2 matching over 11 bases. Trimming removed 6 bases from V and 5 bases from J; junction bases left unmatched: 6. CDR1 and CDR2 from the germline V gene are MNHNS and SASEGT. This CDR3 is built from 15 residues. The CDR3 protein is CASRTETSGNNEQFF. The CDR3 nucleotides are TGTGCCAGCAGAACCGAGACTAGCGGGAACAATGAGCAGTTCTTC.

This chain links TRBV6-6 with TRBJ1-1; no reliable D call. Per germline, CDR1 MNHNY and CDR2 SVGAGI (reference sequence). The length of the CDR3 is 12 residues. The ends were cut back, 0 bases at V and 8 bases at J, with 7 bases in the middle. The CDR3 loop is CASSYSSREAFF. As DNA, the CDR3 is TGTGCCAGCAGTTACTCATCCAGGGAAGCTTTCTTT.

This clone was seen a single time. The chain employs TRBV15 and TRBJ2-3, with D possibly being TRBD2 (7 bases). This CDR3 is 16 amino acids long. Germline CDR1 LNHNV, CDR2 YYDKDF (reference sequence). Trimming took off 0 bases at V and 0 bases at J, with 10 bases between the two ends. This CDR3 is CATSRDKGGSTDTQYF. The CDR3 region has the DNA TGTGCCACCAGCAGAGATAAGGGGGGGAGCACAGATACGCAGTATTTT.

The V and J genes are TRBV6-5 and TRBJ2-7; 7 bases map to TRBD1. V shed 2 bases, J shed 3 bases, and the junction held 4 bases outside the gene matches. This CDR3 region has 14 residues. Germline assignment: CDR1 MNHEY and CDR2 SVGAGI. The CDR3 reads CASSYRDSFYEQYF. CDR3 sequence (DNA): TGTGCCAGCAGTTACCGGGACAGCTTCTACGAGCAGTACTTC.

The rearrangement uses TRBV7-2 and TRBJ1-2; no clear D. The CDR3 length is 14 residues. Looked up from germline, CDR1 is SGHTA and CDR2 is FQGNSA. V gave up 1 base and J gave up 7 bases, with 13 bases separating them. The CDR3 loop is CASSLEGRLSGYTF. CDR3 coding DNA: TGTGCCAGCAGCTTAGAAGGAAGACTTTCTGGCTACACCTTC.

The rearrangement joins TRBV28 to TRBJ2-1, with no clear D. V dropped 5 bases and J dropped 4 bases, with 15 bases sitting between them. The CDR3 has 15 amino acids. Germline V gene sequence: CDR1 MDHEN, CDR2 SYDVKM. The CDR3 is CASSPVPAQYNEQFF. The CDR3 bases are TGTGCCAGCAGTCCCGTCCCCGCACAATACAATGAGCAGTTCTTC.

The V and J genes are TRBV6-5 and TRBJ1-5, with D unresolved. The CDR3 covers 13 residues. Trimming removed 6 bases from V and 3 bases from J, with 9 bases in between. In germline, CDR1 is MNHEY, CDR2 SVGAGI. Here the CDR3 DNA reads TGTGCCAGCAGGCGACAAATCAATCAGCCCCAGCATTTT. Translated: CASRRQINQPQHF.

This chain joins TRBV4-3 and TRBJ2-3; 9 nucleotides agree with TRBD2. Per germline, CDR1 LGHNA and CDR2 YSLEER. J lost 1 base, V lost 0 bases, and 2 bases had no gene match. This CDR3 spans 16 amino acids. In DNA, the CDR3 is TGCGCCAGCAGCCAAGATCGACTAGCGGGCACAGATACGCAGTATTTT. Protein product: CASSQDRLAGTDTQYF.

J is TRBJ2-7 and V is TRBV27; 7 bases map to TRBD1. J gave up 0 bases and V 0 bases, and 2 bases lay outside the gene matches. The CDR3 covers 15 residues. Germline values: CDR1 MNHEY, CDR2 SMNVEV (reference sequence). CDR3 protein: CASSLSAGGSYEQYF. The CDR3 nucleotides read TGTGCCAGCAGTTTATCGGCAGGGGGCTCCTACGAGCAGTACTTC.

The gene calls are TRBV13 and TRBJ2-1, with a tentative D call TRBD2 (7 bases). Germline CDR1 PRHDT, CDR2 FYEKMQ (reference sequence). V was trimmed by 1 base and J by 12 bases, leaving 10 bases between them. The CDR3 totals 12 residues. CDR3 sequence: CASSLEGGGQFF. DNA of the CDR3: TGTGCCAGCAGCTTAGAAGGGGGGGGGCAGTTCTTC.

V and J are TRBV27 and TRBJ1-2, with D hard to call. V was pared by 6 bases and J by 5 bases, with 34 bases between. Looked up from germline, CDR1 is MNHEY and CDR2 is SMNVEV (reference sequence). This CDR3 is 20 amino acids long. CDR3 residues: CASRRVSFTINTRSGYGYTF. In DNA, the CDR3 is TGTGCCAGCAGACGGGTGTCGTTTACCATTAACACGAGGTCGGGGTATGGCTACACCTTC.

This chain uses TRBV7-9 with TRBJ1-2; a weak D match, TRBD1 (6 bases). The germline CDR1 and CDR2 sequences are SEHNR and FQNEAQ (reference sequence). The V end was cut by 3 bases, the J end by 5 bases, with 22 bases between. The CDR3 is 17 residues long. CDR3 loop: CASSFGGHSKGLYGYTF. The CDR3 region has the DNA TGTGCCAGCAGCTTCGGGGGGCACAGTAAAGGCCTATATGGCTACACCTTC. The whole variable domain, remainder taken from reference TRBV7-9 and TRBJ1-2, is DTGVSQNPRHKITKRGQNVTFRCDPISEHNRLYWYRQTLGQGPEFLTYFQNEAQLEKSRLLSDRFSAERPKGSFSTLEIQRTEQGDSAMYLCASSFGGHSKGLYGYTFGSGTRLTVV.

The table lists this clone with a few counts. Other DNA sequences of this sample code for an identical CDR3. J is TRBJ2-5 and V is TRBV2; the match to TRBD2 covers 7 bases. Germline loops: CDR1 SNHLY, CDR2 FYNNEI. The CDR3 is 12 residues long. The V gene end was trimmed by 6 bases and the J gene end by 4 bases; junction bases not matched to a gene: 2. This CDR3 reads CASRVAGETQYF. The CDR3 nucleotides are TGTGCCAGCAGAGTAGCGGGAGAGACCCAGTACTTC. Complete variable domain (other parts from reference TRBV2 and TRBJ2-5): EPEVTQTPSHQVTQMGQEVILRCVPISNHLYFYWYRQILGQKVEFLVSFYNNEISEKSEIFDDQFSVERPDGSNFTLKIRSTKLEDSAMYFCASRVAGETQYFGPGTRLLVL.